This TCR beta chain was recorded in a study of response to subunit inactivated influenza vaccine (dated by TCRdb to 2017 to 2018). Regarding the complete study: To follow how T cells responded to a trivalent subunit inactivated influenza vaccine, the researchers relied on deep quantitative profiling of the T cell receptor repertoire.

The library relied on RT-PCR. Instrument on record: Illumina HiSeq 2500. The public reads were quality trimmed at Q25 with fastp and then assembled into clones with MiXCR by TCRdb, keeping productive beta chains. CDR3 protein sequences are deduplicated, and each keeps its most common genes and DNA. A total of 400,000 to 650,000 distinct CDR3 sequences appear in this sample, roughly 7.6% of them only once. Around 13% of the sample lies in the top ten. What the work shows at the level of the full study, not this receptor alone: The authors suggested that each seasonal influenza vaccination may recruit only a limited number of new T cells.

This clonotype was found a few times. Its antigen remains undetermined. Nothing much larger sits one base from this clone, and base qualities are not available. This TCR derives from a man between 50 and 69 years old who received an inactivated influenza vaccine. Donor details come from another sample of the same person, matched by shared clones. The starting material was PBMCs from blood, obtained roughly 24 months after vaccination.

The CDR3 region has the sequence CASSFTRTKETQYF. The bases are TGTGCCAGCAGTTTTACCAGGACTAAAGAGACCCAGTACTTC. Rearrangement joined TRBV28 to TRBJ2-5; the best D guess is TRBD2, with 6 bases matching. A distance of 11 bases separates the germline ends of V and J, which lose 3 bases and 3 bases respectively. According to the germline V gene, CDR1 reads MDHEN and CDR2 reads SYDVKM. The CDR3 contains 14 residues, cysteine and phenylalanine counted. The DNA shown is the 42-base CDR3, in frame from base 1.